The rows below give T cell receptor beta chains drawn from one sample of a study of T cells in Graves' hyperthyroidism and ophthalmopathy. TCRdb re-analysed the multiplex PCR reads in MiXCR, keeping a single row per CDR3 protein. Of a few hundred thousand distinct CDR3 sequences in the sample, 15% were seen once. Sequencing input: blood. The receptors originated from a woman in her 30s with Graves' hyperthyroidism. The CDR3 runs from the conserved cysteine through the conserved F or W. Each record gives: D gene, V gene, clone size, J gene, CDR3 protein, CDR3 DNA. D genes are given only for firm matches. The size of a clone is reported for some rows only, either as once, few or many, or as a class for expanded clones.

NA,TRBV12-5,many,TRBJ2-1,CASGLADGLIYNEQFF,TGTGCTAGTGGTTTGGCCGACGGACTTATCTACAATGAGCAGTTCTTC
TRBD2,TRBV3-1,NA,TRBJ2-5,CASESQDLGGKTQYF,TGTGCCAGCGAATCCCAGGACTTGGGGGGGAAGACCCAGTACTTC
NA,TRBV2,few,TRBJ1-5,CASRERTANQPQHF,TGTGCCAGCAGGGAACGGACGGCTAATCAGCCCCAGCATTTT
NA,TRBV2,many,TRBJ2-2,CATTPEANTGELFF,TGTGCCACCACCCCCGAGGCGAACACCGGGGAGCTGTTTTTT
TRBD2,TRBV20-1,many,TRBJ2-1,CSATLAGRHNEQFF,TGCAGTGCAACACTAGCGGGTCGTCACAATGAGCAGTTCTTC
NA,TRBV7-9,few,TRBJ1-1,CASSWTQGSEAFF,TGTGCCAGCAGCTGGACTCAGGGGTCTGAAGCTTTCTTT
TRBD1,TRBV20-1,NA,TRBJ2-5,CSARDTDRGGGRAQYF,TGCAGTGCTAGAGATACGGACAGGGGAGGTGGCAGGGCCCAGTACTTC
NA,TRBV3-1,NA,TRBJ2-6,CASSQRTSGSGANVLTF,TGTGCCAGCAGCCAGCGGACCTCCGGCTCTGGGGCCAACGTCCTGACTTTC
TRBD2,TRBV29-1,many,TRBJ2-1,CSVSAGAYGNEQFF,TGCAGCGTGTCAGCGGGAGCGTACGGCAATGAGCAGTTCTTC
NA,TRBV5-1,NA,TRBJ2-3,CASSLLQGRDTQYF,TGCGCCAGCAGCTTGTTGCAGGGTCGAGATACGCAGTATTTT
NA,TRBV3-1,many,TRBJ2-2,CASSPGLGAGELFF,TGTGCCAGCAGCCCAGGGTTGGGCGCCGGGGAGCTGTTTTTT
NA,TRBV4-1,NA,TRBJ2-7,CASSQKDFSYEQYF,TGCGCCAGCAGCCAGAAGGACTTCTCCTACGAGCAGTACTTC
NA,TRBV6-2/TRBV6-3,NA,TRBJ2-3,CASSSPRSAITDTQYF,TGTGCCAGCAGCTCCCCTCGATCAGCGATCACAGATACGCAGTATTTT
NA,TRBV20-1,few,TRBJ2-3,CSAIGGIPDTQYF,TGCAGTGCTATTGGCGGGATCCCAGATACGCAGTATTTT
TRBD1,TRBV28,NA,TRBJ2-7,CASSLLQGANGEQYF,TGTGCCAGCAGTTTACTCCAGGGGGCGAACGGCGAGCAGTACTTC
NA,TRBV20-1,few,TRBJ2-6,CSARILPGANVLTF,TGCAGTGCTAGGATCTTACCTGGGGCCAACGTCCTGACTTTC
NA,TRBV7-3,NA,TRBJ2-3,CASSLSAAGTDTQYF,TGTGCCAGCAGCTTATCAGCGGCCGGCACAGATACGCAGTATTTT
NA,TRBV2,NA,TRBJ1-6,CASNLDGYNSPLHF,TGTGCCAGCAATTTGGACGGTTATAATTCACCCCTCCACTTT
NA,TRBV15,few,TRBJ1-4,CATRKTELNEKLFF,TGTGCCACCAGGAAGACAGAGCTTAATGAAAAACTGTTTTTT
NA,TRBV5-1,NA,TRBJ2-7,CASSLAGHEQYF,TGCGCCAGCAGCTTGGCCGGGCACGAGCAGTACTTC
TRBD1,TRBV2,many,TRBJ1-1,CATDSDGTGVGPTEAFF,TGTGCCACCGATTCAGACGGGACAGGGGTAGGACCCACTGAAGCTTTCTTT
TRBD2,TRBV5-1,many,TRBJ2-7,CASSITRGLAGGPSYEQYF,TGCGCCAGCAGCATAACGAGGGGACTAGCGGGAGGGCCCTCCTACGAGCAGTACTTC
TRBD2,TRBV28,many,TRBJ2-2,CASSLLAGGVSGELFF,TGTGCCAGCAGTTTACTAGCGGGAGGGGTGTCCGGGGAGCTGTTTTTT
NA,TRBV5-1,many,TRBJ2-5,CASSFTGWETQYF,TGCGCCAGCAGCTTCACGGGTTGGGAGACCCAGTACTTC
TRBD1,TRBV5-1,many,TRBJ2-1,CASAPGTGNVYNEQFF,TGCGCCAGCGCCCCAGGGACAGGGAATGTCTACAATGAGCAGTTCTTC
NA,TRBV10-1,many,TRBJ1-1,CASRLGPFTEAFF,TGCGCCAGCAGGCTAGGGCCCTTCACTGAAGCTTTCTTT
NA,TRBV24-1,few,TRBJ2-1,CATSDSLASGRRDEQFF,TGTGCCACCAGTGATTCACTCGCGTCAGGTAGAAGGGATGAGCAGTTCTTC
TRBD1,TRBV5-1,many,TRBJ2-3,CASSTGQGSLDTQYF,TGCGCCAGCAGCACAGGACAGGGGTCCTTGGATACGCAGTATTTT
NA,TRBV20-1,NA,TRBJ1-5,CSALGPGGQPQHF,TGCAGTGCCCTGGGCCCGGGGGGACAGCCCCAGCATTTT
TRBD2,TRBV6-2/TRBV6-3,once,TRBJ2-1,CASSYSATSGRVDEQFF,TGTGCCAGCAGTTACTCGGCTACTAGCGGGAGGGTCGATGAGCAGTTCTTC
TRBD1,TRBV28,many,TRBJ2-7,CASRATGVAVVGVEQYF,TGTGCCAGCAGAGCGACAGGGGTGGCGGTGGTGGGAGTCGAGCAGTACTTC
NA,TRBV4-1,few,TRBJ2-1,CASSQATSGRSDEQFF,TGCGCCAGCAGCCAAGCCACATCGGGACGCAGTGATGAGCAGTTCTTC
TRBD1,TRBV19,few,TRBJ2-2,CASTADRANTGELFF,TGTGCCAGTACCGCGGACAGGGCGAACACCGGGGAGCTGTTTTTT
NA,TRBV3-1,many,TRBJ2-2,CASSQGPTTITGELFF,TGTGCCAGCAGCCAAGGACCGACGACCATAACCGGGGAGCTGTTTTTT
TRBD2,TRBV19,NA,TRBJ2-1,CASSIDEGRVNEQFF,TGTGCCAGTAGTATAGACGAGGGGAGGGTAAATGAGCAGTTCTTC
TRBD2,TRBV15,NA,TRBJ2-5,CATSGRGGKETQYF,TGTGCCACCAGCGGCCGCGGGGGGAAAGAGACCCAGTACTTC
TRBD1,TRBV25-1,many,TRBJ1-2,CASSDPVYGDSRGGYTF,TGTGCCAGCAGTGATCCTGTGTATGGGGACAGCCGGGGTGGCTACACCTTC
TRBD1,TRBV4-1,NA,TRBJ1-2,CASSQGGRQGGYGYTF,TGCGCCAGCAGCCAAGGTGGTAGACAGGGGGGGTATGGCTACACCTTC
NA,TRBV30,many,TRBJ2-7,CAWSGAGFGEQYF,TGTGCCTGGAGTGGGGCGGGGTTCGGCGAGCAGTACTTC
TRBD2,TRBV12-3/TRBV12-4,many,TRBJ2-5,CASRPSKRGSTQYF,TGTGCCAGCCGACCCTCGAAGCGGGGTTCAACCCAGTACTTC
NA,TRBV30,NA,TRBJ1-1,CAWSASTDTEAFF,TGTGCCTGGAGTGCCTCGACAGACACTGAAGCTTTCTTT
TRBD1,TRBV6-1,many,TRBJ2-5,CASSSTGSETQYF,TGTGCCAGCAGTTCGACAGGGTCGGAGACCCAGTACTTC
TRBD1,TRBV6-1,many,TRBJ2-7,CASSERTGESYEQYF,TGTGCCAGCAGTGAACGGACAGGGGAATCCTACGAGCAGTACTTC
NA,TRBV5-6,NA,TRBJ2-2,CASSRRQNTGELFF,TGTGCCAGCAGCCGTAGACAGAACACCGGGGAGCTGTTTTTT
NA,TRBV18,many,TRBJ2-4,CASSPTGPSSSIQYF,TGTGCCAGCTCACCAACCGGGCCGTCCTCGAGCATTCAGTACTTC
TRBD1,TRBV27,many,TRBJ1-5,CASSWTGAYQPQHF,TGTGCCAGCAGTTGGACAGGGGCATATCAGCCCCAGCATTTT
TRBD1,TRBV15,NA,TRBJ1-5,CATSSTDRGGNQPQHF,TGTGCCACCAGCAGCACGGACAGGGGAGGCAATCAGCCCCAGCATTTT
NA,TRBV4-2,few,TRBJ2-1,CASSQGVSGMARDEQFF,TGTGCCAGCAGCCAAGGTGTTAGCGGCATGGCACGCGATGAGCAGTTCTTC
TRBD2,TRBV20-1,few,TRBJ2-5,CSAREAGGPTQYF,TGCAGTGCTAGAGAAGCGGGAGGGCCTACCCAGTACTTC
TRBD2,TRBV3-1,NA,TRBJ2-6,CASSESGGTGANVLTF,TGTGCCAGCAGCGAAAGCGGGGGGACTGGGGCCAACGTCCTGACTTTC
NA,TRBV20-1,NA,TRBJ1-1,CSARPGHEPEAFF,TGCAGTGCTAGGCCGGGACACGAGCCTGAAGCTTTCTTT
TRBD1,TRBV18,NA,TRBJ1-4,CASSQTGGGEKLFF,TGTGCCAGCTCACAGACAGGGGGCGGTGAAAAACTGTTTTTT